The 15 T cell receptor beta chains presented below share a single source sample, sequenced in a study of shared clonotypes between healthy human individuals. Naive CD8 cells lacked CD45RO, underwent positive selection for CCR7 and left out terminally differentiated effector memory CD45RA+ cells. TCRdb keeps only in-frame clones here, not all; method: immunoSEQ multiplex PCR. This repertoire shows millions of clones, 93% found once; its top ten account for about 1.5%. Sequencing input: naive CD8+ T cells from PBMCs. These receptors all come from a man younger than 35 in good health. Some clones in this sample may be carry-over from other donors' samples.

The rearrangement links TRBV4-3 to TRBJ2-2; D may be TRBD2 (5 bases). Germline V gene data show CDR1 as LGHNA and CDR2 as YSLEER. CDR3 length: 17 amino acids. V shed 3 bases and J shed 1 base, with 15 bases lying between them. The CDR3 spells CASSHPTLGLNTGELFF. Here the CDR3 DNA reads TGCGCCAGCAGCCACCCAACCCTCGGACTGAACACCGGGGAGCTGTTTTTT.

CDR3 DNA: TGTGCCAGCAGCTTAGGACGAACTTCTAACTATGGCTACACCTTC. Translating it yields CASSLGRTSNYGYTF. The V gene is TRBV7-6, the J gene TRBJ1-2; D unresolved. V was pared by 1 base and J by 0 bases, with 9 bases between. CDR3 length equals 15 residues. Germline V gene lookup returns CDR1 SGHVS and CDR2 FNYEAQ.

The rearrangement uses TRBV15 and TRBJ2-3; 10 positions agree with TRBD1. Trimming took 3 bases from V and 3 from J; bases not matched to a gene: 3. From germline, CDR1 is LNHNV and CDR2 YYDKDF (reference sequence). The CDR3 sequence is 15 residues long. The CDR3 region is CATSRGQGLTDTQYF. The CDR3 bases are TGTGCCACCAGCAGGGGACAGGGGTTGACAGATACGCAGTATTTT.

The chain links TRBV7-9 to TRBJ2-7; 7 bases are a match to TRBD2. CDR3 length equals 15 residues. J was trimmed by 3 bases and V by 2 bases; bases with no gene match: 7. Germline CDR1 SEHNR, CDR2 FQNEAQ (reference sequence). The CDR3 sequence is CASSLSLAGVYEQYF. In DNA form, the CDR3 reads TGTGCCAGCAGCTTATCGCTCGCGGGAGTCTACGAGCAGTACTTC. Drawing the rest from reference TRBV7-9 and TRBJ2-7, the complete variable domain is DTGVSQNPRHKITKRGQNVTFRCDPISEHNRLYWYRQTLGQGPEFLTYFQNEAQLEKSRLLSDRFSAERPKGSFSTLEIQRTEQGDSAMYLCASSLSLAGVYEQYFGPGTRLTVT.

CDR3 nucleotides: TGCGCCAGCAGCCAAGTTGGTATAGCGGGAATGGAGACCCAGTACTTC. Amino acids: CASSQVGIAGMETQYF. The rearrangement joins TRBV4-1 to TRBJ2-5; TRBD2 agrees at 8 bases. From germline, CDR1 is MGHRA and CDR2 YSYEKL. Trimming removed 1 base from V and 5 bases from J; junction bases left unmatched: 9. This CDR3 is 16 amino acids long.

The chain combines TRBV28 with TRBJ2-1; perhaps D is TRBD1 or TRBD2 (5 bases each). The ends were cut back, 9 bases at V and 9 bases at J, with 21 bases in the middle. There are 14 residues in the CDR3. The germline CDR1 and CDR2 sequences are MDHEN and SYDVKM. In DNA form, the CDR3 reads TGTGCCAGTTCCAGCGTGCGAGTTGGGGGTGAGCAGTTCTTC. Protein: CASSSVRVGGEQFF.

The chain couples TRBV5-1 to TRBJ2-3; 8 bases agree with TRBD2. The CDR3 extends over 17 amino acids. V shed 0 bases and J 1 base; nucleotides not matched to a gene: 7. CDR1 SGHRS and CDR2 YFSETQ come from the germline V gene. For the CDR3, the DNA is TGCGCCAGCAGCTTGGGTACTAGCGGATGGGGCACAGATACGCAGTATTTT. Translation gives CASSLGTSGWGTDTQYF.

The V call is TRBV28, the J call TRBJ1-2, with TRBD1 identical over 8 bases. The CDR3 spans 15 residues. V was pared by 6 bases and J by 4 bases, with 10 bases of the junction left unmatched. Germline assignment: CDR1 MDHEN and CDR2 SYDVKM. CDR3: CASSLGQASAYGYTF. In DNA form, the CDR3 reads TGTGCCAGCAGCCTGGGACAGGCGTCTGCCTATGGCTACACCTTC.

The chain uses TRBV28 and TRBJ2-2; 9 bases map to TRBD2. This CDR3 region has 17 residues. Germline assignment: CDR1 MDHEN and CDR2 SYDVKM. J lost 0 bases, V lost 3 bases, and 5 bases had no gene match. CDR3 protein: CASSLVAGVTNTGELFF. Here the CDR3 DNA reads TGTGCCAGCAGTTTGGTAGCGGGAGTTACGAACACCGGGGAGCTGTTTTTT.

The J gene is TRBJ2-1, the V gene TRBV18, with D perhaps being TRBD1 or TRBD2 (6 bases each). Germline V gives CDR1 KGHSH, CDR2 LQKENI. V was pared by 6 bases and J by 9 bases, with 24 bases between. This CDR3 is built from 16 residues. The CDR3 protein is CASSPEEGGGKGEQFF. The DNA of the CDR3 is TGTGCCAGCTCCCCCGAGGAGGGGGGCGGTAAAGGTGAGCAGTTCTTC.

V gene TRBV11-1 combines with J gene TRBJ2-2; 13 positions agree with TRBD2. Germline lookup yields CDR1 SGHAT and CDR2 FQDESV (reference sequence). V trimming: 5 bases; J trimming: 2 bases; junction bases outside the gene matches: 5. CDR3 size: 17 residues. This chain's CDR3 is CASSMGLAGLNTGELFF. CDR3 DNA sequence: TGTGCCAGCAGCATGGGACTAGCGGGACTTAACACCGGGGAGCTGTTTTTT.

The chain has TRBV5-4 and TRBJ1-1; no clear D. The V end was cut by 0 bases, the J end by 8 bases, with 8 bases between. Germline assignment: CDR1 SGHNT and CDR2 YYREEE (reference sequence). This CDR3 has 12 amino acids. CDR3 nucleotides: TGTGCCAGCAGCTTGGGGCGGGGAGAAGCTTTCTTT. It yields the protein CASSLGRGEAFF.

V gene TRBV30 combines with J gene TRBJ2-3; 9 bases match TRBD1. Trimming at V came to 7 bases and at J to 4 bases, leaving 9 bases not matched to a gene. CDR1 and CDR2 (germline): GTSNPN, SVGIG (reference sequence). The CDR3 extends over 14 amino acids. The CDR3 is CALTGTGFSDTQYF. CDR3 nucleotide sequence: TGTGCCTTGACCGGGACAGGGTTTTCAGATACGCAGTATTTT.

Worth noting for this clone: The junction does not match germline at one end; this may be a read error. The V and J genes are TRBV27 and TRBJ2-7, with 11 bases identical to TRBD2. Germline loops: CDR1 MNHEY, CDR2 SMNVEV (reference sequence). The CDR3 covers 16 residues. The CDR3 bases are TGTGCCAGCAGTCCGGGGTGGACTAGCGGGTCCTCCGAGCAGTACTTC. This encodes CASSPGWTSGSSEQYF.

The rearrangement uses TRBV25-1 and TRBJ2-7; D possibly corresponds to TRBD1 (5 bases). The ends were cut back, 3 bases at V and 7 bases at J, with 7 bases in the middle. The CDR3 is 11 amino acids. Per germline, CDR1 MGHDK and CDR2 SYGVNS. Here the CDR3 DNA reads TGTGCCAGCAGTGACAGGGCTGAGCAGTACTTC. This sequence encodes CASSDRAEQYF.